Sequencing of this T cell receptor beta chain was carried out in a study of naive and memory T cell subsets. Study-level results: Naive and memory repertoire findings lacked a ground truth for validation. Gini index rose across naive, CM, EM and EMRA in CD4 and CD8.

Germline CDR1 MDHEN, CDR2 SYDVKM. Trimming removed 7 bases at V and 6 bases at J, with 18 bases between. This CDR3 contains 14 residues. Two oligonucleotides, mixed equimolar, formed the beta constant-region primer covering TRBC1 and TRBC2. Nested alpha and beta constant-region primers with the SP2 primer drove four PCR rounds on ligated cDNA. Ligation attached a single-stranded oligonucleotide with a 12-nucleotide UMI and the SP2 primer to the cDNA 3' end. Each CDR3 protein gets one entry after TCRdb re-called the UMI-ligation and nested PCR reads with MiXCR. The table includes 100,000 to 150,000 distinct CDR3 sequences, around a third detected once. About this clonotype itself: Its antigen is unidentified.

CD8 T cells were positively selected from what remained after CD4 positive selection. The chain links TRBV28 to TRBJ1-1; D ambiguous. The source material was central memory CD4+ T cells from blood. The clonotype originates from a human donor in good health. The CDR3 bases are TGTGCCAGCACCTTCCCTGGTTTTGGGTCTGAAGCTTTCTTT. Its translation: CASTFPGFGSEAFF.